Following are 15 T cell receptor beta chains from one sample sequenced in a study of T cells after yellow fever vaccination. TCRdb itself ran the 5' RACE reads through MiXCR, one entry per CDR3 protein. The data show roughly 500,000 distinct CDR3 sequences, roughly a fifth seen once. The sequencing here drew on PBMCs, taken 15 days after the yellow fever booster vaccination. The receptors were sampled from a man under 40 who received the YFV17D yellow fever vaccine.

J is TRBJ2-3 and V is TRBV5-1, with D hard to call. CDR3 length equals 13 residues. The ends were cut back, 5 bases at V and 2 bases at J, with 9 bases in the middle. Germline V gene lookup returns CDR1 SGHRS and CDR2 YFSETQ. CDR3 in DNA: TGCGCCAGCAGAAAGGGATTCACAGATACGCAGTATTTT. This codes for CASRKGFTDTQYF.

This clonotype has only a few counts. The chain carries TRBV7-9 and TRBJ2-7; D gene uncertain. The CDR3 contains 14 residues. The V end lost 3 bases, the J end lost 0 bases, and 9 bases lay between the germline ends. From germline, CDR1 is SEHNR and CDR2 FQNEAQ (reference sequence). CDR3 coding DNA: TGTGCCAGCAGCTTTCTCGACATCTCCTACGAGCAGTACTTC. Encoded protein: CASSFLDISYEQYF.

The rearrangement joins TRBV5-1 to TRBJ2-7, with D uncertain. The germline V gene encodes CDR1 SGHRS and CDR2 YFSETQ. With 3 bases removed from V and 4 bases from J, the gap between germline ends came to 14 bases. This CDR3 is 14 amino acids long. The CDR3 DNA is TGCGCCAGCAGCTCTGAACCTTCGAGTTACGAGCAGTACTTC. It specifies CASSSEPSSYEQYF.

There are a few counts of this clonotype. The chain uses TRBV15 and TRBJ2-2; D not resolved. Germline V gene lookup returns CDR1 LNHNV and CDR2 YYDKDF (reference sequence). This CDR3 has 15 residues. Between the trimmed V and J ends, which lost 0 bases and 3 bases, there was a span of 8 bases. This CDR3 reads CATSRDRQYTGELFF. CDR3 bases: TGTGCCACCAGCAGAGATCGGCAGTACACCGGGGAGCTGTTTTTT.

The chain couples TRBV29-1 to TRBJ2-5; no clear D gene. Trimming left V 0 bases short and J 9 bases short, with 8 bases between. In germline, CDR1 is SQVTM, CDR2 ANQGSEA. This CDR3 is built from 11 residues. CDR3 sequence: CSVEESWAQYF. For the CDR3, the DNA is TGCAGCGTTGAAGAATCGTGGGCCCAGTACTTC.

This clonotype was counted between two and nine times. The DNA is left out, because the CDR3 cannot be placed on it with certainty; the CDR3 is given as TCRdb lists it. The V gene is TRBV20-1, the J gene TRBJ2-7; whether TRBD2, the table's D call, matches the DNA was not checked. The CDR3 spans 12 amino acids, including both terminal residues. Germline assignment: CDR1 DFQATT and CDR2 SNEGSKA (reference sequence). This CDR3 is CSASPSGREQYF.

This clonotype was found a few times. The rearrangement joins TRBV5-6 to TRBJ2-2; a possible D gene is TRBD2 (5 bases). CDR1 and CDR2 from the germline V gene are SGHDT and YYEEEE. The ends were cut back, 3 bases at V and 0 bases at J, with 15 bases in the middle. The CDR3 contains 17 residues. CDR3 in DNA: TGTGCCAGCAGCTATGGACGGCTTAGCGCGAACACCGGGGAGCTGTTTTTT. Translation: CASSYGRLSANTGELFF.

This clonotype was seen only a few times. This rearrangement joins TRBV2 to TRBJ2-1, with TRBD2 matching 7 bases. Trimming took 8 bases from V and 7 from J; bases not matched to a gene: 17. The CDR3 contains 16 residues. The germline gives CDR1 SNHLY, CDR2 FYNNEI. CDR3 sequence reads: CASPGSSERGVNEQFF. The CDR3 DNA follows: TGTGCCAGCCCTGGCTCTTCGGAGCGGGGTGTGAATGAGCAGTTCTTC. The whole variable domain, filled in from reference TRBV2 and TRBJ2-1, reads EPEVTQTPSHQVTQMGQEVILRCVPISNHLYFYWYRQILGQKVEFLVSFYNNEISEKSEIFDDQFSVERPDGSNFTLKIRSTKLEDSAMYFCASPGSSERGVNEQFFGPGTRLTVL.

The rearrangement uses TRBV25-1 and TRBJ2-3; D is uncertain. This CDR3 comprises 16 residues. Looked up from germline, CDR1 is MGHDK and CDR2 is SYGVNS. Trimming removed 8 bases at V and 8 bases at J, with 26 bases between. This CDR3 is CASHSLIGPEGFTQYF. The CDR3 DNA reads TGTGCCAGCCACTCCCTCATCGGACCAGAAGGTTTTACGCAGTATTTT.

This clonotype was counted between two and nine times. This rearrangement joins TRBV6-1 to TRBJ2-1, with a possible D match to TRBD2 (6 bases). V lost 8 bases and J lost 2, with 16 bases in between. This CDR3 comprises 15 residues. The germline V gene encodes CDR1 MNHNS and CDR2 SASEGT. The CDR3 nucleotides read TGTGCCAGCGGGTCCGGGGGTGGGGCCTACAATGAGCAGTTCTTC. It yields the protein CASGSGGGAYNEQFF.

The rearrangement uses TRBV6-2 or TRBV6-3 and TRBJ2-1, with 10 bases fitting TRBD2. CDR3 length: 16 residues. Germline V gene lookup returns CDR1 MNHEY and CDR2 SVGEGT. The V and J ends lost 6 bases and 0 bases, in that order; junction bases with no gene match: 5. The CDR3 loop is CASRVAGGSSYNEQFF. The CDR3, as DNA: TGTGCCAGCAGGGTAGCGGGAGGAAGCTCCTACAATGAGCAGTTCTTC.

This clonotype was recorded a few times. The chain combines TRBV19 with TRBJ2-2; possible D gene TRBD1, 6 bases. Germline V gene data show CDR1 as LNHDA and CDR2 as SQIVND (reference sequence). The CDR3 covers 13 residues. The ends were cut back, 6 bases at V and 6 bases at J, with 11 bases in the middle. This chain's CDR3 is CASRRGHPGELFF. DNA of the CDR3: TGTGCCAGTAGGAGGGGACATCCCGGGGAGCTGTTTTTT.

This clonotype was counted once. The V gene is TRBV7-2, the J gene TRBJ1-4; TRBD1 agrees at 10 bases. J gave up 6 bases and V 7 bases, and 5 bases lay outside the gene matches. The CDR3 is made up of 14 amino acids. Looked up from germline, CDR1 is SGHTA and CDR2 is FQGNSA. CDR3 DNA: TGTGCCAGCAATCCGGGACAGGGGTATGAAAAACTGTTTTTT. Residues: CASNPGQGYEKLFF.

V is TRBV7-2 and J is TRBJ2-7; D is uncertain. Germline V gene data show CDR1 as SGHTA and CDR2 as FQGNSA. Trimming removed 5 bases from V and 4 bases from J, with 6 bases in between. This CDR3 region has 11 residues. Here the CDR3 DNA reads TGTGCCAGCAGCGCCAAATACGAGCAGTACTTC. Translation gives CASSAKYEQYF.

The genes are TRBV27 and TRBJ2-5, with 10 bases aligning to TRBD1. Per germline, CDR1 MNHEY and CDR2 SMNVEV (reference sequence). V was pared by 4 bases and J by 5 bases, with 10 bases of the junction left unmatched. The CDR3 loop spans 16 amino acids. The CDR3 coding sequence is TGTGCCAGCAGTTCACTGCCGGGACAGGGGAAGGAGACCCAGTACTTC. This codes for CASSSLPGQGKETQYF.